The 17 T cell receptor beta chains below were found in one sample sequenced in a study of OX40 agonist ivuxolimab in advanced cancers. Profiling relied on immunoSEQ multiplex PCR, and the TCRdb table lists in-frame clones only, not all of them. This table holds 60,000 to 85,000 clones, under 95% found once. Source: CD4+ or CD8+ T cells sorted from blood, taken in a trial of the OX40 agonist ivuxolimab. These receptors originate from an adult with an advanced solid tumor such as melanoma, head and neck, liver or kidney cancer.

This clone was recorded only once. This chain connects TRBV6-1 to TRBJ1-4; 11 bases are shared with TRBD1. The CDR3 extends over 15 amino acids. CDR1 and CDR2 (germline): MNHNS, SASEGT. The V segment lost 7 bases and the J segment 4 bases; nucleotides outside the gene matches: 5. The CDR3 loop reads CASMDRGRGNEKLFF. CDR3 nucleotide sequence: TGTGCCAGCATGGACAGGGGGCGCGGTAATGAAAAACTGTTTTTT.

V and J are TRBV19 and TRBJ2-3; 13 positions match TRBD2. The germline V gene encodes CDR1 LNHDA and CDR2 SQIVND (reference sequence). The CDR3 is 18 residues long. The V segment lost 5 bases and the J segment 0 bases; nucleotides outside the gene matches: 8. The CDR3 coding sequence is TGTGCCAGTAGTGGCGGGACTAGCGGGATACCTAGCACAGATACGCAGTATTTT. Amino acid sequence: CASSGGTSGIPSTDTQYF.

The chain has TRBV5-1 and TRBJ2-1; D might be TRBD2 (5 bases). CDR1 and CDR2 from the germline V gene are SGHRS and YFSETQ. Between the trimmed V and J ends, which lost 0 bases and 12 bases, there was a span of 10 bases. The CDR3 spans 12 residues. The CDR3 coding sequence is TGCGCCAGCAGCTTGGACCAGGAGGCGCAGTTCTTC. Protein sequence: CASSLDQEAQFF.

J is TRBJ1-5 and V is TRBV7-9; no clear D. The CDR3 totals 13 residues. From germline, CDR1 is SEHNR and CDR2 FQNEAQ (reference sequence). V was trimmed by 8 bases and J by 1 base, leaving 9 bases between them. The CDR3 loop is CASRANSNQPQHF. CDR3 DNA sequence: TGTGCCAGCCGGGCTAACAGCAATCAGCCCCAGCATTTT.

The chain has TRBV5-1 and TRBJ1-1; 7 positions match TRBD1. Unmatched junction bases numbered 13, after V lost 4 bases and J lost 7 bases. There are 15 residues in the CDR3. Per germline, CDR1 SGHRS and CDR2 YFSETQ. CDR3 nucleotides: TGCGCCAGCAGCCCCTCTGGGACAGACTTATTTGAAGCTTTCTTT. Its protein product is CASSPSGTDLFEAFF.

J is TRBJ2-3 and V is TRBV5-1; 7 positions match TRBD1. This CDR3 comprises 19 residues. After removal of 4 bases from V and 6 bases from J, the junction contained 23 bases not matched to a gene. Germline values: CDR1 SGHRS, CDR2 YFSETQ. DNA of the CDR3: TGCGCCAGCAGCCTCGGACTGAGGACAGGCGGCATTGAGGTGGATACGCAGTATTTT. It encodes CASSLGLRTGGIEVDTQYF. Variable domain in full (rest from reference TRBV5-1 and TRBJ2-3): KAGVTQTPRYLIKTRGQQVTLSCSPISGHRSVSWYQQTPGQGLQFLFEYFSETQRNKGNFPGRFSGRQFSNSRSEMNVSTLELGDSALYLCASSLGLRTGGIEVDTQYFGPGTRLTVL.

This clone was recorded only once. CDR3 bases: TGTGCCTGGGGGACCGGTTTCGGTGAAAAACTGTTTTTT. Protein sequence: CAWGTGFGEKLFF. This chain links TRBV30 with TRBJ1-4, with D perhaps matching TRBD1 (5 bases). Trimming removed 5 bases from V and 7 bases from J, with 14 bases in between. Germline CDR1 GTSNPN, CDR2 SVGIG (reference sequence). The CDR3 consists of 13 residues.

The chain recombines TRBV19 with TRBJ2-2; D is possibly TRBD1 (6 bases). Germline V gene lookup returns CDR1 LNHDA and CDR2 SQIVND (reference sequence). Trimming shortened V by 5 bases and J by 6 bases, and 16 bases separated the two germline ends. This CDR3 is built from 15 residues. The CDR3 is CASSHTGKVAGELFF. CDR3 in DNA: TGTGCCAGTAGTCACACAGGGAAGGTCGCCGGGGAGCTGTTTTTT.

This rearrangement joins TRBV18 to TRBJ2-7; 9 positions match TRBD2. Germline CDR1 reads KGHSH; CDR2 reads LQKENI. The V and J ends lost 4 bases and 3 bases, in that order; junction bases with no gene match: 1. CDR3 length: 13 residues. DNA for the CDR3: TGTGCCAGCTCACGAGCGGGAGGCTACGAGCAGTACTTC. Encoded protein: CASSRAGGYEQYF.

The V gene is TRBV7-9, the J gene TRBJ2-2; TRBD1 agrees at 7 bases. CDR3 length: 16 residues. The germline V gene has CDR1 SEHNR and CDR2 FQNEAQ (reference sequence). V gave up 6 bases and J gave up 5 bases; unmatched junction bases: 12. The CDR3 sequence is CASSPPGTEVTGELFF. The CDR3 nucleotides are TGTGCCAGCAGTCCTCCCGGGACAGAAGTGACCGGGGAGCTGTTTTTT.

The J gene is TRBJ1-4, the V gene TRBV5-1, with D possibly matching TRBD1 (6 bases). V gave up 4 bases and J gave up 2 bases, with 12 bases separating them. The CDR3 is made up of 15 amino acids. Looked up from germline, CDR1 is SGHRS and CDR2 is YFSETQ. The CDR3 region has the DNA TGCGCCAGCAGCGACCCCCAGGGGACTAATGAAAAACTGTTTTTT. This codes for CASSDPQGTNEKLFF.

The chain combines TRBV7-2 with TRBJ1-5; D perhaps matches TRBD1 (6 bases). Per germline, CDR1 SGHTA and CDR2 FQGNSA. V shed 8 bases and J shed 5 bases, with 13 bases lying between them. The length of the CDR3 is 13 residues. The CDR3 sequence is CASRQEVYQPQHF. In nucleotides, the CDR3 is TGTGCCAGCCGACAGGAGGTCTATCAGCCCCAGCATTTT.

V and J are TRBV29-1 and TRBJ1-5, with unresolved D. Germline V lookup: CDR1 SQVTM, CDR2 ANQGSEA. V lost 5 bases to trimming and J lost 0 bases, with 5 bases between them. This CDR3 spans 12 amino acids. The CDR3 here is CSVSASNQPQHF. Here the CDR3 DNA reads TGCAGCGTTTCTGCTAGCAATCAGCCCCAGCATTTT.

The J gene is TRBJ1-4, the V gene TRBV6-4, with TRBD1 identical over 10 bases. The CDR3 is made up of 14 amino acids. V lost 2 bases and J lost 10; bases outside the gene matches: 4. Per the germline V gene, CDR1 is MRHNA and CDR2 is SNTAGT. CDR3 nucleotides: TGTGCCAGCAGTGACCGACAGGGGGCCGGAAAACTGTTTTTT. This codes for CASSDRQGAGKLFF.

This clone has only one observation. The gene calls are TRBV5-1 and TRBJ2-1; D is ambiguous. The CDR3 sequence is 16 residues long. Looked up from germline, CDR1 is SGHRS and CDR2 is YFSETQ. V was clipped by 0 bases and J by 5 bases, with 15 bases between them. The CDR3 DNA sequence: TGCGCCAGCAGCTTGGATCCGGTCGGGCAAAACAATGAGCAGTTCTTC. It yields the protein CASSLDPVGQNNEQFF.

The chain recombines TRBV18 with TRBJ1-3, with 7 bases identical to TRBD1. The V and J ends lost 3 bases and 0 bases, in that order; junction bases with no gene match: 11. The CDR3 has 18 residues. Germline CDR1 reads KGHSH; CDR2 reads LQKENI. The CDR3 here is CASSPRNRGGLSGNTIYF. The CDR3 DNA reads TGTGCCAGCTCACCGAGGAACAGGGGAGGTCTCTCTGGAAACACCATATATTTT.

The chain combines TRBV2 with TRBJ2-3; D possibly corresponds to TRBD1 (6 bases). V shed 6 bases and J shed 0 bases, with 13 bases lying between them. CDR3 size: 15 residues. The V gene's germline CDR1 is SNHLY and CDR2 FYNNEI. In DNA, the CDR3 is TGTGCCAGCAGCCAACAGGGAACTAGCACAGATACGCAGTATTTT. It encodes CASSQQGTSTDTQYF.